The text below deals with one T cell receptor (delta chain). A much larger clone lies one base from this, so it may be a read error. The data were obtained in a study of gamma-delta T cells after stem cell transplantation. There are 22 residues in the CDR3. V shed 5 bases, J shed 0 bases, and the junction held 21 bases outside the gene matches. In germline, CDR1 is GEAIGNYY, CDR2 EKD. TCRdb reanalysed the RT-PCR reads via CATT. Of about 2,400 delta-chain clones in the sample, around 6% were seen once. The chain is built from TRDV2 and TRDJ3; 7 positions match TRDD3. The clonotype comes from a human donor. It is not recorded whose cells these are; they may come from a transplant donor. Material: gamma-delta T cells. CDR3 DNA sequence: TGTGCCTGTGGCACAGTTTCGCGATGGGATACATTTAGCTCCTGGGACACCCGACAGATGTTTTTC. It codes for CACGTVSRWDTFSSWDTRQMFF.